This TCR beta chain is from a study of T-cell memory formation after mild COVID-19. This clonotype has at least ten counts. Its antigen remains unidentified. The CDR3 length is 11 residues. V shed 3 bases and J shed 12 bases, with 12 bases lying between them. CDR1 and CDR2 from the germline V gene are GTSNPN and SVGIG (reference sequence). Study-level findings and limits: Clones that contracted from day 15 to 85 were balanced CD4/CD8, while later expanders leaned CD4+.

Each CDR3 protein gets one entry after TCRdb re-called the 5' RACE reads with MiXCR. The table has tens of thousands of distinct CDR3 sequences, approximately 21% seen once; the top ten hold approximately 1.5%. The rearrangement joins TRBV30 to TRBJ2-1; D may correspond to TRBD1 or TRBD2 (6 bases each). The clonotype originates from an adult who had mild COVID-19 (a few samples of this study predate the infection). Cell type and time point are not known. The sequencing sample was made of PBMCs or a T cell subset sorted from them (not recorded which). Here the CDR3 reads CAWSPPGAQFF. The CDR3 DNA reads as TGTGCCTGGAGCCCCCCGGGGGCGCAGTTCTTC.